The clone carrying this TCR beta chain was counted between two and nine times. Germline CDR1 and CDR2: SGHTS and YDEGEE. V lost 2 bases, J lost 5 bases, and 10 bases lay in between. This CDR3 contains 13 residues. The sample comes from a study of T cells of healthy individuals. TCRdb ran MiXCR on the 5' RACE reads and lists one entry per CDR3 protein. The sample comprises 40,000 to 65,000 distinct CDR3 sequences, about 15% of which are singletons, and more than 15% rests with the top ten. This receptor was identified in a human donor in good health. The V call is TRBV5-8, the J call TRBJ1-1, with D maybe TRBD1 (6 bases). CDR3 region: CASSFQGRTEAFF. DNA for the CDR3: TGTGCCAGCAGCTTCCAGGGGAGGACTGAAGCTTTCTTT.